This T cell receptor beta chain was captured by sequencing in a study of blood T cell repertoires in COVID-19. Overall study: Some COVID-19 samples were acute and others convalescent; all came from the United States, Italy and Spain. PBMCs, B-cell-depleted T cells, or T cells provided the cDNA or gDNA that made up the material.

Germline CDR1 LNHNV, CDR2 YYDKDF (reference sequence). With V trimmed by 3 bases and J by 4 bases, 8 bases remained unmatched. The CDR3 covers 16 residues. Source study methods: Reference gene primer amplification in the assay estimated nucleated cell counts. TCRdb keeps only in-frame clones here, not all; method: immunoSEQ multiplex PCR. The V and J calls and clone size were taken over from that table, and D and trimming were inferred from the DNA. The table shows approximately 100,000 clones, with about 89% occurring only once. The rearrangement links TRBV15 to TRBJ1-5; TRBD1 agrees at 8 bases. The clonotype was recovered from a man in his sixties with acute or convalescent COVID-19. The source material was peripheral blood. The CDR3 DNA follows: TGTGCCACCAGCAGGCTTCAGGGGGCTTTGAATCAGCCCCAGCATTTT. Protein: CATSRLQGALNQPQHF.